This TCR beta chain stems from a study of T cells expressing NK-cell markers. The study's findings and limits: Whether expanded NKG2C-expressing T cell clones recognize HCMV is unknown.

This CDR3 region has 18 residues. The germline gives CDR1 SGHRS, CDR2 YFSETQ. To note about this clonotype: Its antigen is currently unknown.

The authors made TCR beta cDNA libraries by 5'RACE template switching. This switching added a universal primer site and UMIs. From the 5' RACE reads, TCRdb lists one entry per CDR3 protein and no DNA. In total, the table holds 300,000 to 450,000 distinct CDR3 sequences. The sequencing sample was made of blood T cells: a sorted CD56 or NKG2C T cell subset, CD4+ or CD8+ T cells, or bulk PBMC T cells (not recorded which). The chain employs TRBV5-1 and TRBJ1-6. The sequence derives from a man aged 18-69 years in good health. CDR3 region: CASSLYVTPSSYNSPLHF.